The 14 T cell receptor beta chains below were found in one sample sequenced in a study of blood T cell repertoires in COVID-19. The protocol was immunoSEQ multiplex PCR, while the TCRdb copy is restricted to in-frame clones and leaves out a portion. The sample includes roughly 280,000 clones, approximately 85% seen only once; the top ten take approximately 10%. The sequenced material came from peripheral blood. The receptors were gathered from a woman in her seventies with acute or convalescent COVID-19.

This clone was found once. The J gene is TRBJ2-2, the V gene TRBV18; 9 positions match TRBD1. Germline V gene data show CDR1 as KGHSH and CDR2 as LQKENI. The CDR3 runs to 16 residues. Trimming cost V 5 bases and J 4 bases; bases outside gene matches: 8. CDR3 region: CASSTQTGGRTGELFF. For the CDR3, the DNA is TGTGCCAGCTCAACCCAAACAGGGGGCCGCACCGGGGAGCTGTTTTTT. Variable domain in full (rest from reference TRBV18 and TRBJ2-2): NAGVMQNPRHLVRRRGQEARLRCSPMKGHSHVYWYRQLPEEGLKFMVYLQKENIIDESGMPKERFSAEFPKEGPSILRIQQVVRGDSAAYFCASSTQTGGRTGELFFGEGSRLTVL.

This clone was seen only once. The J gene is TRBJ1-2, the V gene TRBV2; 7 positions match TRBD1. The CDR3 has 15 residues. V trimming: 2 bases; J trimming: 6 bases; junction bases outside the gene matches: 9. Germline V gene data show CDR1 as SNHLY and CDR2 as FYNNEI. The CDR3, as DNA: TGTGCCAGCAGTGAACTTAGGACAGGTGGGGATGGCTACACCTTC. Its protein is CASSELRTGGDGYTF.

This clone was picked up a small number of times. The chain has TRBV7-2 and TRBJ1-5; 9 bases align to TRBD1. The CDR3 loop spans 14 amino acids. Germline V lookup: CDR1 SGHTA, CDR2 FQGNSA. V lost 5 bases, J lost 9 bases, and 8 bases stayed unmatched. The CDR3 region is CASSPGQGGLPQHF. CDR3 nucleotides: TGTGCCAGCAGCCCGGGACAGGGAGGGTTGCCCCAGCATTTT. The full variable domain, with the rest looked up from reference TRBV7-2 and TRBJ1-5, is GAGVSQSPSNKVTEKGKDVELRCDPISGHTALYWYRQSLGQGLEFLIYFQGNSAPDKSGLPSDRFSAERTGGSVSTLTIQRTQQEDSAVYLCASSPGQGGLPQHFGDGTRLSIL.

The rearrangement joins TRBV9 to TRBJ1-1; D may be TRBD1 (5 bases). The CDR3 contains 15 residues. CDR1 and CDR2 (germline): SGDLS, YYNGEE. V gave up 1 base and J gave up 6 bases, with 16 bases separating them. CDR3 protein: CASSVNERGTPEAFF. Written as DNA, the CDR3 is TGTGCCAGCAGCGTAAATGAAAGGGGCACCCCTGAAGCTTTCTTT.

This chain links TRBV19 with TRBJ1-2; 8 bases are a match to TRBD1. The CDR3 covers 12 residues. The germline CDR1 and CDR2 sequences are LNHDA and SQIVND (reference sequence). Unmatched junction bases numbered 4, after V lost 9 bases and J lost 4 bases. The CDR3 loop is CASTTGVYGYTF. DNA of the CDR3: TGTGCCAGCACGACAGGGGTCTATGGCTACACCTTC.

The chain carries TRBV11-2 and TRBJ2-5, with TRBD2 matching 10 bases. V shed 3 bases and J 3 bases; nucleotides not matched to a gene: 10. Germline assignment: CDR1 SGHAT and CDR2 FQNNGV. The CDR3 is 17 residues long. The DNA of the CDR3 is TGTGCCAGCAGCTTTACCGGGACTAGCGCCGGTAAAGAGACCCAGTACTTC. Encoded protein: CASSFTGTSAGKETQYF.

The gene calls are TRBV18 and TRBJ1-4, with D tentatively TRBD1 (5 bases). This CDR3 is 15 amino acids long. Germline V gene sequence: CDR1 KGHSH, CDR2 LQKENI. Trimming pared 3 bases from V and 7 bases from J, leaving 15 bases between. The CDR3 DNA reads TGTGCCAGCTCACCCAAGGTTAGGGGCCTTGAAAAACTGTTTTTT. Translation: CASSPKVRGLEKLFF.

The rearrangement uses TRBV7-3 and TRBJ2-7; weak D call: TRBD2 (5 bases). This CDR3 region has 13 residues. The germline CDR1 and CDR2 sequences are SGHTA and FQGTGA. The ends were cut back, 1 base at V and 5 bases at J, with 9 bases in the middle. The CDR3: CASSLRSGDEQYF. The CDR3 DNA follows: TGTGCCAGCAGCTTAAGGTCCGGGGACGAGCAGTACTTC. The whole variable domain, filled in from reference TRBV7-3 and TRBJ2-7, reads GAGVSQTPSNKVTEKGKYVELRCDPISGHTALYWYRQSLGQGPEFLIYFQGTGAADDSGLPNDRFFAVRPEGSVSTLKIQRTERGDSAVYLCASSLRSGDEQYFGPGTRLTVT.

The chain links TRBV5-4 to TRBJ2-3; TRBD2 agrees at 8 bases. With 4 bases clipped from V and 1 base from J, the junction kept 8 bases outside the gene matches. CDR1 is SGHNT, CDR2 YYREEE, per germline (reference sequence). The CDR3 spans 16 residues. The CDR3 sequence: CASSPWGRGGTDTQYF. The CDR3 DNA reads as TGTGCCAGCAGCCCCTGGGGGCGGGGGGGCACAGATACGCAGTATTTT. Complete variable domain (other parts from reference TRBV5-4 and TRBJ2-3): ETGVTQSPTHLIKTRGQQVTLRCSSQSGHNTVSWYQQALGQGPQFIFQYYREEENGRGNFPPRFSGLQFPNYSSELNVNALELDDSALYLCASSPWGRGGTDTQYFGPGTRLTVL.

This chain joins TRBV6-4 and TRBJ2-1, with 7 nucleotides matching TRBD2. The V gene end was trimmed by 3 bases and the J gene end by 1 base; junction bases not matched to a gene: 3. Per germline, CDR1 MRHNA and CDR2 SNTAGT. CDR3 length: 15 residues. The CDR3 bases are TGTGCCAGCAGTGATGGAGCGGGATCCTACAATGAGCAGTTCTTC. Amino acids: CASSDGAGSYNEQFF.

The chain employs TRBV6-5 and TRBJ1-1; weak D call: TRBD1 (6 bases). Trimming cost V 8 bases and J 2 bases, with 12 bases left between them. Germline values: CDR1 MNHEY, CDR2 SVGAGI. CDR3 length equals 13 residues. The CDR3 loop is CASVQGRNTEAFF. The CDR3 DNA is TGTGCCAGCGTTCAGGGGCGAAACACTGAAGCTTTCTTT.

The chain uses TRBV19 and TRBJ2-1; TRBD2 aligns across 15 bases. J lost 0 bases, V lost 7 bases, and 4 bases had no gene match. CDR3 length: 17 amino acids. CDR1 is LNHDA and CDR2 is SQIVND in the germline V gene (reference sequence). The CDR3 protein is CASKGLAGGRSYNEQFF. The DNA of the CDR3 is TGTGCCAGTAAGGGACTAGCGGGGGGCCGCTCCTACAATGAGCAGTTCTTC.

This chain joins TRBV5-6 and TRBJ2-7; 11 bases match TRBD2. Per the germline V gene, CDR1 is SGHDT and CDR2 is YYEEEE. V trimming: 2 bases; J trimming: 4 bases; junction bases outside the gene matches: 5. The CDR3 consists of 15 residues. CDR3 coding DNA: TGTGCCAGCAGCTTCTCGGGACTAGCGGTATACGAGCAGTACTTC. This gives the protein CASSFSGLAVYEQYF.

The table lists this clone with many counts. The V and J genes are TRBV6-6 and TRBJ1-2; D is perhaps TRBD1 (6 bases). CDR1 and CDR2 from the germline V gene are MNHNY and SVGAGI (reference sequence). The CDR3 is 16 residues long. V was shortened by 7 bases and J by 2 bases, with 20 bases between the two germline ends. The CDR3 is CASISFGGAGNYGYTF. The CDR3 bases are TGTGCCAGCATATCCTTCGGGGGGGCAGGGAACTATGGCTACACCTTC.